A selection of T cell receptor beta chains follows, all from one sample in a study of T-cell reconstitution after alpha-beta-depleted transplantation in children. TCRdb re-called the PCR reads with MiXCR, one entry per CDR3 protein. The sample contains just over 350,000 distinct CDR3 sequences, roughly 14% of which appear only once. The material was PBMCs, obtained from the stem cell graft. These TCRs come from a human donor who donated a stem cell graft to a child with Fanconi anemia. Both conserved end residues are part of each CDR3. Fields, in order: V gene, D gene, clone size, J gene, CDR3 protein, CDR3 DNA. A D gene is named only where the DNA matches it firmly. A row's size may be missing; if present it is once, few, many or a size class.

>TRBV11-2|TRBD2|-|TRBJ2-1
CASSQTGGITYNEQFF
TGTGCCAGCAGTCAAACGGGGGGGATCACCTACAATGAGCAGTTCTTC
>TRBV3-1|TRBD2|-|TRBJ2-7
CASSRLAGGMYEQYF
TGTGCCAGCAGCCGACTAGCGGGGGGCATGTACGAGCAGTACTTC
>TRBV5-8|TRBD1|few|TRBJ2-1
CASSNGGTGSNNEQFF
TGTGCCAGCAGCAATGGGGGGACAGGGAGTAACAATGAGCAGTTCTTC
>TRBV7-9|-|many|TRBJ2-5
CASSNQETQYF
TGTGCCAGCAGCAACCAAGAGACCCAGTACTTC
>TRBV10-3|TRBD2|many|TRBJ2-3
CATTLGRDGTDTQYF
TGTGCCACCACCCTAGGGAGGGACGGCACAGATACGCAGTATTTT
>TRBV20-1|TRBD1|-|TRBJ1-2
CSARASGGEGYTF
TGCAGTGCTAGAGCCTCAGGGGGAGAGGGCTACACCTTC
>TRBV7-9|TRBD1|-|TRBJ1-1
CASSPSGTGLSEAFF
TGTGCCAGCAGCCCATCGGGGACAGGTCTTTCTGAAGCTTTCTTT
>TRBV4-2|-|-|TRBJ2-3
CASSLQSGDRSDTQYF
TGTGCCAGCAGCCTCCAATCAGGGGATAGGTCGGATACGCAGTATTTT
>TRBV15|-|-|TRBJ2-2
CATGDTGELFF
TGTGCCACCGGGGACACCGGGGAGCTGTTTTTT
>TRBV28|TRBD1|few|TRBJ2-7
CASHDRDRAPEQYF
TGTGCCAGCCATGACCGGGACAGGGCTCCCGAGCAGTACTTC
>TRBV6-5|TRBD1|many|TRBJ1-1
CASRRGQSTEAFF
TGTGCCAGCAGACGGGGACAGTCGACTGAAGCTTTCTTT
>TRBV5-6|-|-|TRBJ1-3
CASSPGVSGNTIYF
TGTGCCAGCAGTCCGGGGGTCTCTGGAAACACCATATATTTT
>TRBV19|TRBD1|-|TRBJ2-2
CASRSPGQYTGELFF
TGTGCCAGTAGGTCACCGGGACAGTACACCGGGGAGCTGTTTTTT
>TRBV5-6|-|few|TRBJ1-1
CASSFGLRKAFF
TGTGCCAGCAGCTTCGGACTTCGGAAAGCTTTCTTT
>TRBV6-2/TRBV6-3|-|-|TRBJ1-1
CASSPGGWGTEAFF
TGTGCCAGCAGCCCCGGAGGGTGGGGCACTGAAGCTTTCTTT
>TRBV6-6|-|-|TRBJ1-1
CASSYGKEAFF
TGTGCCAGCAGTTACGGGAAAGAAGCTTTCTTT
>TRBV5-1|-|-|TRBJ2-6
CASSLEAGTGANVLTF
TGCGCCAGCAGCTTGGAGGCTGGGACTGGGGCCAACGTCCTGACTTTC
>TRBV7-9|TRBD2|-|TRBJ2-7
CASSLSPTSRDEQYF
TGTGCCAGCAGCTTATCCCCGACTAGCAGGGACGAGCAGTACTTC
>TRBV5-5|-|many|TRBJ1-1
CASSLAGRTEAFF
TGTGCCAGCAGCTTGGCAGGTAGGACTGAAGCTTTCTTT
>TRBV7-2|-|-|TRBJ1-6
CASSTGNSPLHF
TGTGCCAGCAGCACGGGAAATTCACCCCTCCACTTT
>TRBV6-1|-|many|TRBJ2-1
CASSEVLLDNEQFF
TGTGCCAGCAGTGAAGTTTTACTAGACAATGAGCAGTTCTTC
>TRBV12-3/TRBV12-4|-|-|TRBJ2-3
CASLRTDTQYF
TGTGCCAGCCTAAGAACAGATACGCAGTATTTT
>TRBV2|TRBD1|few|TRBJ1-2
CASSDGQGPYGYTF
TGTGCCAGCAGTGACGGACAGGGACCCTATGGCTACACCTTC
>TRBV7-2|-|few|TRBJ2-7
CASSLGRQVFYEQYF
TGTGCCAGCAGCTTAGGGAGACAGGTGTTCTACGAGCAGTACTTC
>TRBV7-8|TRBD1|-|TRBJ2-2
CASSLEPIGTGEGELFF
TGTGCCAGCAGCTTAGAGCCAATTGGGACAGGGGAAGGGGAGCTGTTTTTT
>TRBV7-2|-|many|TRBJ2-1
CASSFVGPEQFF
TGTGCCAGCAGCTTTGTGGGGCCTGAGCAGTTCTTC
>TRBV9|TRBD1|few|TRBJ2-1
CASSYPKGGDRDYNEQFF
TGTGCCAGCAGCTATCCTAAAGGAGGAGACAGGGACTACAATGAGCAGTTCTTC
>TRBV15|TRBD1|many|TRBJ2-1
CATSSGTGGYNEQFF
TGTGCCACCAGCAGCGGGACAGGGGGCTACAATGAGCAGTTCTTC
>TRBV19|-|many|TRBJ1-5
CASRGSNQPQHF
TGTGCCAGTAGGGGTAGCAATCAGCCCCAGCATTTT
>TRBV4-3|-|-|TRBJ2-5
CASSQGNRGSPETQYF
TGCGCCAGCAGCCAAGGGAATCGGGGGTCCCCAGAGACCCAGTACTTC
>TRBV6-5|-|many|TRBJ1-1
CASSSYKGVTEAFF
TGTGCCAGCAGTTCTTATAAGGGAGTTACTGAAGCTTTCTTT
>TRBV18|-|many|TRBJ1-5
CASSPTSNQPQHF
TGTGCCAGCTCACCTACTAGCAATCAGCCCCAGCATTTT
>TRBV7-9|TRBD1|-|TRBJ2-7
CASSPWNTGDEQYF
TGTGCCAGCAGTCCGTGGAACACAGGGGACGAGCAGTACTTC
>TRBV18|-|few|TRBJ1-6
CASSAGHGSPLHF
TGTGCCAGCTCAGCGGGACACGGTTCACCCCTCCACTTT
>TRBV29-1|-|-|TRBJ2-5
CSVDLGTDQETQYF
TGCAGCGTTGACCTCGGGACGGATCAAGAGACCCAGTACTTC
>TRBV4-1|TRBD1|-|TRBJ2-2
CASSLRSGTVTGELFF
TGCGCCAGCAGCCTTCGTTCCGGGACAGTCACCGGGGAGCTGTTTTTT